This T cell receptor (beta chain) appears in the sequencing data of a study of vaccination and CD4 T cells after COVID-19 (dated 2022 in TCRdb). Turning to the overall study: SARS-CoV-2 positivity had been established in the convalescent patients by nasal swab PCR, and mild disease was recorded in several of these patients and severe disease in one. In the convalescent cohort there were six males and four females, among whom were two Hispanic individuals, seven Caucasians, two Asians and one multiracial person. Participants received two doses of either the Pfizer-BioNTech BNT162b2 vaccine (n=8) or the Moderna mRNA-1273 vaccine (n=2). Post-COVID blood samples were collected from convalescent patients a median of around 100 days after diagnosis, with a range of about 30 to 180 days. Post-vaccine blood samples were taken a median of approximately 76 days after the second vaccine dose, with a range of roughly 14 to 250 days. Overlapping spike peptide pools from SARS-CoV-2 and from the common cold coronaviruses HCoV-NL63, HCoV-OC43 and HCoV-229E were used as culture stimuli. Control cultures used a CEFX viral epitope pool as positive control, an HIV-1 Nef peptide pool as negative control, or no peptide. In around nine COVID-19 convalescent patients and several infection-naive healthy vaccine recipients, the spike-specific CD4+ TCR repertoire before mRNA vaccination was compared with the repertoire after mRNA vaccination. What the authors observed across the whole study: Of the vaccine-specific clones in convalescent patients, 304 of 307, or nearly all, reacted only to SARS-CoV-2 spike and did not cross-react with common cold coronaviruses. The median count of SARS-CoV-2-reactive clonotypes went up from 20 to 25 after infection to a few dozen after vaccination, although the change was not significant. Among the post-vaccine SARS-CoV-2-reactive clones in convalescent patients, a median about 89% showed up only after vaccination, which suggests vaccine-specific priming. The study included relatively few convalescent patients and did not analyze early timepoints after natural infection.

According to the germline V gene (reference sequence), CDR1 reads LNHDA and CDR2 reads SQIVND. V is clipped by 3 bases and J by 3 bases, and the sequence between their germline boundaries is 14 bases long. The CDR3 spans 15 residues, from the cysteine through the phenylalanine. CDR3 DNA only is kept here, 45 bases in frame from base 1. The protocol used for the library was PCR. DNA from cultured CD4+ T cells underwent TCR sequencing with the Oncomine TCR Beta short-read assay at the Johns Hopkins FTIC core. Genomic DNA was extracted from the cultured CD4+ T cells with the QIAamp micro DNA kit. Oncomine TCR Beta libraries made from cultured CD4+ T cells were pooled using unique dual indexes and sequenced on an Illumina iSeq 100. As for how the authors treated the data: Non-productive sequences were filtered out, and CDR3s that did not start with C, did not end with F or W, or were shorter than 7 amino acids were discarded. The MANAFEST web application identified antigen-specific clonotypes by comparing peptide-stimulated wells against reference wells and other culture wells. An FDR below 0.05, an odds ratio above 5, and a productive frequency above 0.1% in at least two of three replicate wells were required for clones to be considered positive. A clonotype counted as cross-reactive if it showed significant expansion both in the SARS-CoV-2 spike wells and in at least one common cold coronavirus spike condition. Similarity between CDR3 sequences was evaluated in R version 3.6.1 using Levenshtein distances (stringdist) and unrooted phylogenetic trees (ape). TCRdb reran the public reads through fastp at Q25 and MiXCR, keeping productive beta chains. Entries that share a CDR3 protein sequence are merged under the most common genes and DNA. TCRdb's processing, not the study's, gives the V and J calls here. Within this sample are more than 20,000 distinct CDR3 sequences, with around two fifths of them counted one time only. The ten largest clones add up to around 7.2% of the sample.

The treatment or condition label of this sample denotes: approximately 10-day PBMC culture with coronavirus spike peptide pools or control peptides (ViraFEST assay). To expand antigen-specific T cells with peptide pools and then pick out the expanded clonotypes through TCR sequencing, the study relied on the ViraFEST assay. Positive SARS-CoV-2 PCR tests in the convalescent patients dated from March to December 2020, before Alpha, Beta and Delta variants emerged in the United States. Approximately 2.1 million PBMCs per well were cultured in IMDM with roughly 5.5% human AB serum and approximately 10 IU/ml IL-2, plus 10 ug/ml peptide pools. On days 3 and 7, half of the culture medium was replaced with fresh IL-2-containing medium. Once the cells had been in culture for less than 12 days, the EasySep CD4+ T cell isolation kit was used to isolate CD4+ T cells by negative selection. Ficoll-Paque Plus gradient centrifugation was used to isolate PBMCs from whole blood, and the isolated PBMCs were then either used fresh or cryopreserved at -140C. In general, triplicate wells were set up for every culture condition.

About this clonotype: Its antigen is still unknown. The sample holds no much larger clone one base away, and base qualities are not on file.

The chain links TRBV19 with TRBJ1-2; D gene: possibly TRBD1, on 5 matching bases. The clonotype was recovered from a human donor who had recovered from COVID-19. The sample comprised CD4+ T cells from blood, cultured in vitro. In nucleotides, the sequence is TGTGCCAGTAGTATGGGCAGACAGATTCACTATGGCTACACCTTC. This gives the protein CASSMGRQIHYGYTF.